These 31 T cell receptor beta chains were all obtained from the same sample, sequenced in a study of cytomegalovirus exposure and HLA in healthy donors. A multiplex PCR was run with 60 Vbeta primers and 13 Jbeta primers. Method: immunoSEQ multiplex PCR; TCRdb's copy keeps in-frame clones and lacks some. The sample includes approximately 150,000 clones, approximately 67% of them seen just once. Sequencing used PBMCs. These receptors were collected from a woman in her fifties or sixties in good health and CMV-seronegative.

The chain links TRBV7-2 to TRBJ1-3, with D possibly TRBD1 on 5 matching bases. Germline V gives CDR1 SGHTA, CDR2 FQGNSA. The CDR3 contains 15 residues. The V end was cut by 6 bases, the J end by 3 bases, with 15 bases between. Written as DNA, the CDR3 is TGTGCCAGCAGGGCGGACGGGGGTTTTGGAAACACCATATATTTT. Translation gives CASRADGGFGNTIYF.

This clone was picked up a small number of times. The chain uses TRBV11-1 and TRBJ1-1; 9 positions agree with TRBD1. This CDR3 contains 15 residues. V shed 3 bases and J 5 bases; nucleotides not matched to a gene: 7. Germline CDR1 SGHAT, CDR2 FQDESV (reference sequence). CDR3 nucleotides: TGTGCCAGCAGCTTTGGGGACAGGGCGGCTACTGAAGCTTTCTTT. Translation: CASSFGDRAATEAFF.

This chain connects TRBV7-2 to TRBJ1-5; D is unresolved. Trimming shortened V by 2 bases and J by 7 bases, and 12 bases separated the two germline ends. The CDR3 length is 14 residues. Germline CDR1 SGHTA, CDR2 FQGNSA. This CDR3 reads CASSLTRGPQPQHF. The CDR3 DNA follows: TGTGCCAGCAGCTTAACCCGGGGTCCCCAGCCCCAGCATTTT. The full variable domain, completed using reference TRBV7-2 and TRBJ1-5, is GAGVSQSPSNKVTEKGKDVELRCDPISGHTALYWYRQSLGQGLEFLIYFQGNSAPDKSGLPSDRFSAERTGGSVSTLTIQRTQQEDSAVYLCASSLTRGPQPQHFGDGTRLSIL.

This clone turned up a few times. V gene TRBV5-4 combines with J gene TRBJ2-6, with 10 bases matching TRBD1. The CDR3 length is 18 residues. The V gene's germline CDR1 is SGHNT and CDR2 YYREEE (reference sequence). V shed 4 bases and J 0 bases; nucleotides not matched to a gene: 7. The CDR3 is CASSVPGQGPSGANVLTF. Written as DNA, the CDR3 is TGTGCCAGCAGCGTACCGGGACAGGGGCCCTCTGGGGCCAACGTCCTGACTTTC.

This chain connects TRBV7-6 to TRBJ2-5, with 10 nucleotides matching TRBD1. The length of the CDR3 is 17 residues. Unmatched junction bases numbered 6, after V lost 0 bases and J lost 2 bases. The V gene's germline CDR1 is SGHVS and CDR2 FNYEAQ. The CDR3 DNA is TGTGCCAGCAGCTTAGCCCGGGACAGGGGACGACAAGAGACCCAGTACTTC. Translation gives CASSLARDRGRQETQYF.

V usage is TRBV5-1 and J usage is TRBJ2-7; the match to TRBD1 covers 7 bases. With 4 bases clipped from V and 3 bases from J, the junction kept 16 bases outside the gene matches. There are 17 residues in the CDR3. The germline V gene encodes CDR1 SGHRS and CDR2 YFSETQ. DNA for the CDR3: TGCGCCAGCAGCCCCGAACAGACAGGGATCGGGTTCTACGAGCAGTACTTC. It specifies CASSPEQTGIGFYEQYF.

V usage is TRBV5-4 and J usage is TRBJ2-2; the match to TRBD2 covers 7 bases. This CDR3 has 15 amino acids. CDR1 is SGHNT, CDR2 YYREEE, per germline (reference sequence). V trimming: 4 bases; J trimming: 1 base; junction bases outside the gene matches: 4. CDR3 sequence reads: CASSPWGGNTGELFF. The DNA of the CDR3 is TGTGCCAGCAGCCCTTGGGGGGGGAACACCGGGGAGCTGTTTTTT. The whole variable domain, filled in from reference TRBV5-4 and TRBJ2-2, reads ETGVTQSPTHLIKTRGQQVTLRCSSQSGHNTVSWYQQALGQGPQFIFQYYREEENGRGNFPPRFSGLQFPNYSSELNVNALELDDSALYLCASSPWGGNTGELFFGEGSRLTVL.

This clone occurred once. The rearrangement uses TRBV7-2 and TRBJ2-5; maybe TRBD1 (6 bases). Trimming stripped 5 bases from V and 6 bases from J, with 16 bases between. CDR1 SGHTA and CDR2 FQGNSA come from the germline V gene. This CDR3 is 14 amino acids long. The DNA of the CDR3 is TGTGCCAGCAGCACGGGACAAAATCTGCAGACCCAGTACTTC. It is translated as CASSTGQNLQTQYF.

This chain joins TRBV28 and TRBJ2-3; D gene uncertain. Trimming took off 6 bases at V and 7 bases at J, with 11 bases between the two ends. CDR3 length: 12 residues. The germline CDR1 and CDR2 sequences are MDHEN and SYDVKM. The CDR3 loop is CASSPHQNTQYF. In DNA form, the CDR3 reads TGTGCCAGCAGCCCCCATCAGAATACGCAGTATTTT.

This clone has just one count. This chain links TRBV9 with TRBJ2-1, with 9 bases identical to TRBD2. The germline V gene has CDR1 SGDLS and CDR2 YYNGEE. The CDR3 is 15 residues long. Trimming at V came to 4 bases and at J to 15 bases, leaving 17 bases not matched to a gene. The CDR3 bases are TGTGCCAGCAGCCGCCAGGGGATGTCGCGGGGGGGCCTGTTCTTC. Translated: CASSRQGMSRGGLFF. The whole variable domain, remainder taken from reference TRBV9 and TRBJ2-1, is DSGVTQTPKHLITATGQRVTLRCSPRSGDLSVYWYQQSLDQGLQFLIQYYNGEERAKGNILERFSAQQFPDLHSELNLSSLELGDSALYFCASSRQGMSRGGLFFGPGTRLTVL.

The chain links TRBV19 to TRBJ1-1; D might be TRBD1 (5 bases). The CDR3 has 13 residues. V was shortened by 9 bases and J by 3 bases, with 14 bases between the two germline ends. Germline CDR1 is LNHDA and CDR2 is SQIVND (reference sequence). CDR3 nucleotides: TGTGCCAGCGCTATGCGGGGGGACACTGAAGCTTTCTTT. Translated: CASAMRGDTEAFF.

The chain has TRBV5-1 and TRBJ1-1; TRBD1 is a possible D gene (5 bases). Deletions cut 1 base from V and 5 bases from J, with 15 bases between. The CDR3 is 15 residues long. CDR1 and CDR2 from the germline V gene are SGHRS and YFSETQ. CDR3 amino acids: CASSLSTGGDTEAFF. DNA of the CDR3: TGCGCCAGCAGCTTGTCAACCGGGGGGGATACTGAAGCTTTCTTT.

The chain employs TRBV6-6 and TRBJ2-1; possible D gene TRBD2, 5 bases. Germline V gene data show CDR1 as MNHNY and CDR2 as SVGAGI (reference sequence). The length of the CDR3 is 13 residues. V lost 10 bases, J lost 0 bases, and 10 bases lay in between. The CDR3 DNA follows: TGTGCCACCGGGGAGAGCTCCTACAATGAGCAGTTCTTC. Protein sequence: CATGESSYNEQFF.

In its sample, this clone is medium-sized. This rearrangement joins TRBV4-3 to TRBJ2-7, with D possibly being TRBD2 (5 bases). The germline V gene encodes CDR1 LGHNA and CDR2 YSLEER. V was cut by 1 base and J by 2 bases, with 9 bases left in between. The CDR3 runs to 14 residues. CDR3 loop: CASSQGLNTYEQYF. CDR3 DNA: TGCGCCAGCAGCCAAGGACTAAATACCTACGAGCAGTACTTC.

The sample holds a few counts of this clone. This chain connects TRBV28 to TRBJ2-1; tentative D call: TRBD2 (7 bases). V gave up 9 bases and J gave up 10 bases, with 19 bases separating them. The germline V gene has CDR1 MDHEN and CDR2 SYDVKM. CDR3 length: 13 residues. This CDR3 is CASIREGTGEQFF. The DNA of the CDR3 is TGTGCCAGTATCAGGGAGGGTACAGGGGAGCAGTTCTTC.

DNA for the CDR3: TGCAGCGTTGTTCCTGTTAACACTGAAGCTTTCTTT. Translating gives CSVVPVNTEAFF. J is TRBJ1-1 and V is TRBV29-1; no clear D gene. CDR1 is SQVTM, CDR2 ANQGSEA, per germline. The CDR3 contains 12 residues. Trimming pared 4 bases from V and 2 bases from J, leaving 8 bases between.

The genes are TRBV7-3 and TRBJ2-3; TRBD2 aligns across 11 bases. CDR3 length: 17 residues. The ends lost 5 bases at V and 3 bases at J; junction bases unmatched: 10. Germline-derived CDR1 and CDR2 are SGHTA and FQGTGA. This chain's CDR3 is CASSRLPLAGGTDTQYF. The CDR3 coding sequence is TGTGCCAGCAGCCGCCTCCCCCTAGCGGGGGGAACAGATACGCAGTATTTT.

The CDR3 reads CASSPPSGETQYF. The CDR3 region has the DNA TGTGCCAGCTCACCACCGTCGGGGGAGACCCAGTACTTC. This chain joins TRBV18 and TRBJ2-5; D possibly corresponds to TRBD2 (5 bases). Deletions cut 0 bases from V and 5 bases from J, with 7 bases between. Germline-derived CDR1 and CDR2 are KGHSH and LQKENI. This CDR3 spans 13 amino acids.

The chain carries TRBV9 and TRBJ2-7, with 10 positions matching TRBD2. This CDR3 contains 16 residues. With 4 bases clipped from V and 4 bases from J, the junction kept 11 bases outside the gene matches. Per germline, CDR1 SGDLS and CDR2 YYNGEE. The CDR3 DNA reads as TGTGCCAGCAGCCCCTCACTAGCGGGGCCTGAATACGAGCAGTACTTC. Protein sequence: CASSPSLAGPEYEQYF. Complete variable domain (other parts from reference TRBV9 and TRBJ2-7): DSGVTQTPKHLITATGQRVTLRCSPRSGDLSVYWYQQSLDQGLQFLIQYYNGEERAKGNILERFSAQQFPDLHSELNLSSLELGDSALYFCASSPSLAGPEYEQYFGPGTRLTVT.

CDR3 DNA sequence: TGTGCCAGCAGCCAAGGGGTCGGCGGGGGGGCATCAGATACGCAGTATTTT. Protein sequence: CASSQGVGGGASDTQYF. V gene TRBV4-2 combines with J gene TRBJ2-3, with TRBD2 identical over 9 bases. V shed 1 base, J shed 4 bases, and the junction held 9 bases outside the gene matches. Germline V gene data show CDR1 as LGHNA and CDR2 as YNFKEQ. This CDR3 has 17 residues.

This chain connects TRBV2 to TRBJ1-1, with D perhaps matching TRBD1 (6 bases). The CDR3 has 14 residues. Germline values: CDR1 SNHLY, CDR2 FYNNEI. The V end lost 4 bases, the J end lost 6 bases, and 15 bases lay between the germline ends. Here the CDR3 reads CASSAGQGLSEAFF. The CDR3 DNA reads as TGTGCCAGCAGTGCCGGGCAGGGGTTGTCTGAAGCTTTCTTT.

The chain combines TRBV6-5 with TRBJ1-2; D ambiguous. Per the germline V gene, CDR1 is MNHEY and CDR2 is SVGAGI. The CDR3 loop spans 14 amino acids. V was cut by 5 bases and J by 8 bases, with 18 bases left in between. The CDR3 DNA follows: TGTGCCAGCAGTCCTTCGGGAGGGAGTAAGGGCTACACCTTC. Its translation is CASSPSGGSKGYTF.

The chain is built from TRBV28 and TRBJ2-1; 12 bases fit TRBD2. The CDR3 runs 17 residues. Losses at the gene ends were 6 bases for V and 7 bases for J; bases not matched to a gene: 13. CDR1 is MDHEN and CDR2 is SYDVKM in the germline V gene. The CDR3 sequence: CASRRLAGDAIRNEQFF. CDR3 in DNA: TGTGCCAGCAGGAGACTAGCGGGGGACGCGATCCGTAATGAGCAGTTCTTC.

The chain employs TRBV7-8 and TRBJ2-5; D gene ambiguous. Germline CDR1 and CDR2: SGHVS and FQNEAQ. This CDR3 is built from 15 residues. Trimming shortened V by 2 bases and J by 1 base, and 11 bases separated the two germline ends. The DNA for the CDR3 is TGTGCCAGCAGCTTATGGTCTGCGTTCCAAGAGACCCAGTACTTC. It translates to CASSLWSAFQETQYF.

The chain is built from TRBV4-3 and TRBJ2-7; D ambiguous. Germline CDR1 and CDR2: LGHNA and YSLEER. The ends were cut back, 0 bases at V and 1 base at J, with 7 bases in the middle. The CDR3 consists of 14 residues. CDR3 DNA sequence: TGCGCCAGCAGCCAAGAACAGATTTCCTACGAGCAGTACTTC. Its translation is CASSQEQISYEQYF.

The CDR3 DNA sequence: TGTGCCAGCAGTGTCCCTAAGGGAGGGGGCTATGGCTACACCTTC. The encoded protein is CASSVPKGGGYGYTF. The chain joins TRBV2 to TRBJ1-2; D is possibly TRBD1 (6 bases). CDR3 length: 15 amino acids. Germline V gene sequence: CDR1 SNHLY, CDR2 FYNNEI. Trimming stripped 4 bases from V and 4 bases from J, with 16 bases between.

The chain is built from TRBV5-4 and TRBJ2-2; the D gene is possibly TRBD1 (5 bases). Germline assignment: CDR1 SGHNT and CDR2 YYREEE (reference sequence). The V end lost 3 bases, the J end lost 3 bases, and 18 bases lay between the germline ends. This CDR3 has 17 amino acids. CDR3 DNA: TGTGCCAGCAGCTCCCGTCGAGCCGACAGCCACACCGGGGAGCTGTTTTTT. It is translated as CASSSRRADSHTGELFF.

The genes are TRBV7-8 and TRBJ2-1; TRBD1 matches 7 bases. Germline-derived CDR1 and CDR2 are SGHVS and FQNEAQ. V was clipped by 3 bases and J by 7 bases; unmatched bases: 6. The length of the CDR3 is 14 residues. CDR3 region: CASSFRQGGNEQFF. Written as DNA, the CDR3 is TGTGCCAGCAGCTTCCGACAGGGTGGGAATGAGCAGTTCTTC.

The CDR3 loop is CASSIQGSPSTDTQYF. The CDR3 nucleotides are TGTGCCAGTAGTATACAGGGCTCTCCTAGCACAGATACGCAGTATTTT. The chain couples TRBV19 to TRBJ2-3; the D gene is possibly TRBD1 (5 bases). The germline gives CDR1 LNHDA, CDR2 SQIVND (reference sequence). CDR3 length: 16 amino acids. With 2 bases removed from V and 0 bases from J, the gap between germline ends came to 12 bases.

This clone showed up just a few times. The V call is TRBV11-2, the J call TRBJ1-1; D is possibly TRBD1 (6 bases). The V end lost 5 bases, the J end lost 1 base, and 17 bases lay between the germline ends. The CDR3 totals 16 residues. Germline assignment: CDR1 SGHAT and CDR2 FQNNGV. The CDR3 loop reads CASSPQGYARNTEAFF. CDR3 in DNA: TGTGCCAGCAGCCCTCAGGGGTATGCTAGGAACACTGAAGCTTTCTTT.

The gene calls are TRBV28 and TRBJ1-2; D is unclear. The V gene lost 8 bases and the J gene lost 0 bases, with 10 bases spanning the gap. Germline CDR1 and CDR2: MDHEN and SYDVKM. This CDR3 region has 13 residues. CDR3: CASSPITNYGYTF. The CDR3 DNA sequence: TGTGCCAGCTCCCCCATCACTAACTATGGCTACACCTTC.